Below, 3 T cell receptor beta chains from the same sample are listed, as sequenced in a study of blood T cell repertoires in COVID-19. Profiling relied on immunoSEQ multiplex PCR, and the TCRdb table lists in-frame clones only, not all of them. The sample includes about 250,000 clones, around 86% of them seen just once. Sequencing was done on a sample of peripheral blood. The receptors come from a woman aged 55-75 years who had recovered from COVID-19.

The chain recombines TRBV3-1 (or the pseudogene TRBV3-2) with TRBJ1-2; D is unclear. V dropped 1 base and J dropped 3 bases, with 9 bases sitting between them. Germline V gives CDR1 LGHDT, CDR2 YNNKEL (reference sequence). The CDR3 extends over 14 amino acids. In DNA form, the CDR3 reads TGTGCCAGCAGCCAAGCGGGAGAGGACTATGGCTACACCTTC. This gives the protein CASSQAGEDYGYTF.

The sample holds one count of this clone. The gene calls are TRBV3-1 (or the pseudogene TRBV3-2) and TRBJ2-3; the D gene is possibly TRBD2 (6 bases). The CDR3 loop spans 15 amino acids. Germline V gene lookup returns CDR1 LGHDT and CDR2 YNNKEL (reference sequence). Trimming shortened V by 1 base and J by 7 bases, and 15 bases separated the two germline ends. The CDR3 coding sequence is TGTGCCAGCAGCCAAGTCCCTAGCGAAGGAAATACGCAGTATTTT. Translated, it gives CASSQVPSEGNTQYF.

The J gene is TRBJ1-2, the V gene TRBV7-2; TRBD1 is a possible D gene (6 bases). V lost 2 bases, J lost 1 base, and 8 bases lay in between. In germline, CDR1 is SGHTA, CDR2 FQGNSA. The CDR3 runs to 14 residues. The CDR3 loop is CASSLQGGNYGYTF. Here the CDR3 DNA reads TGTGCCAGCAGCTTACAAGGGGGTAACTATGGCTACACCTTC.